This entry lists 25 T cell receptor beta chains sequenced from one sample in a study of cytomegalovirus exposure and HLA in healthy donors (dated by TCRdb to the late 2010s). Library method: the immunoSEQ multiplex PCR assay. The multiplex PCR relied on a mix of 60 forward primers for TCR Vbeta segments and 13 reverse primers for TCR Jbeta segments. Sourced from immuneACCESS, this table was stored by TCRdb with only in-frame sequences that have V and J called. A share of the clones is absent; for the studies checked, an unresolved V gene accounts for under half, and the remainder has no known explanation. The table for this sample lists over 120,000 clones; less than 85% of them were counted only once. Around 1.9% of the sample is taken by the ten largest. The sample consisted of PBMCs. These receptors originate from a woman aged 60-70 years in good health and CMV-seropositive.

There are a few counts of this clone. The CDR3 spells CASSYRGATEAFF. The CDR3 region has the DNA TGTGCCAGCAGCTATCGGGGGGCCACTGAAGCTTTCTTT. V gene TRBV11-3 combines with J gene TRBJ1-1, with D tentatively TRBD1 (6 bases). The CDR3 extends over 13 amino acids. CDR1 is SGHNT and CDR2 is YENEEA in the germline V gene. The V end lost 4 bases, the J end lost 4 bases, and 10 bases lay between the germline ends.

The gene calls are TRBV28 and TRBJ1-2; 9 bases are shared with TRBD1. The germline CDR1 and CDR2 sequences are MDHEN and SYDVKM. The CDR3 totals 13 residues. The CDR3 nucleotides read TGTGCTATTAAGGAACAGGGGGCCGGTGGCTACACCTTC. This codes for CAIKEQGAGGYTF.

The chain couples TRBV4-2 to TRBJ2-3, with 8 bases aligning to TRBD2. V lost 0 bases, J lost 2 bases, and 10 bases stayed unmatched. Germline lookup yields CDR1 LGHNA and CDR2 YNFKEQ. The CDR3 totals 18 residues. The CDR3 loop reads CASSQDVTGTSFTDTQYF. The CDR3 DNA reads as TGTGCCAGCAGCCAAGATGTAACCGGGACTAGTTTCACAGATACGCAGTATTTT.

This clone was recorded a few times. The chain links TRBV15 to TRBJ1-1; weak D call: TRBD1 (6 bases). V dropped 3 bases and J dropped 4 bases, with 15 bases sitting between them. CDR1 is LNHNV, CDR2 YYDKDF, per germline (reference sequence). This CDR3 has 15 amino acids. The CDR3 sequence: CATSSVLTGGTEAFF. The CDR3 nucleotides are TGTGCCACCAGCAGTGTCCTGACAGGCGGCACTGAAGCTTTCTTT.

CDR3 region: CASSTVGTEAFF. DNA for the CDR3: TGTGCCAGCAGTACAGTGGGCACTGAAGCTTTCTTT. This chain links TRBV27 with TRBJ1-1; the D is unclear. Germline V gene sequence: CDR1 MNHEY, CDR2 SMNVEV (reference sequence). The V end was cut by 5 bases, the J end by 4 bases, with 8 bases between. This CDR3 contains 12 residues.

The genes are TRBV27 and TRBJ2-2; D might be TRBD1 (5 bases). Germline V lookup: CDR1 MNHEY, CDR2 SMNVEV (reference sequence). Deletions cut 7 bases from V and 5 bases from J, with 11 bases between. The CDR3 runs 13 residues. The CDR3 region has the DNA TGTGCCAGCATGGTAGGGGATACCGGGGAGCTGTTTTTT. As protein: CASMVGDTGELFF.

CDR3 sequence (DNA): TGTGCCAGCAGTTTATGGGGCCAGGGGGCTGACGAGCAGTACTTC. The encoded protein is CASSLWGQGADEQYF. The J gene is TRBJ2-7, the V gene TRBV28; 8 positions match TRBD1. The CDR3 consists of 15 residues. From germline, CDR1 is MDHEN and CDR2 SYDVKM. V shed 0 bases and J 5 bases; nucleotides not matched to a gene: 6.

As concerns this clone: Compared with germline, one end of the junction differs, possibly owing to a read error. This same CDR3 is encoded by further DNA sequences in the sample. The chain carries TRBV25-1 and TRBJ1-1, with 7 bases that match TRBD1. CDR3 length: 13 amino acids. Germline lookup yields CDR1 MGHDK and CDR2 SYGVNS. CDR3 in amino acids: CASGTDSNTEAFF. DNA for the CDR3: TGCGCCAGTGGGACAGATTCGAACACTGAAGCTTTCTTT.

The V and J genes are TRBV5-4 and TRBJ2-1; 7 nucleotides match TRBD2. Germline V lookup: CDR1 SGHNT, CDR2 YYREEE (reference sequence). The V segment lost 4 bases and the J segment 1 base; nucleotides outside the gene matches: 8. The CDR3 has 16 residues. The CDR3 sequence: CASSPGRDLSYNEQFF. The CDR3 DNA reads TGTGCCAGCAGCCCTGGGAGGGACTTGTCCTACAATGAGCAGTTCTTC.

The chain recombines TRBV6-1 with TRBJ2-5, with D tentatively TRBD1 (6 bases). CDR1 MNHNS and CDR2 SASEGT come from the germline V gene. The V end was cut by 4 bases, the J end by 5 bases, with 14 bases between. This CDR3 is 14 amino acids long. The chain's CDR3 is CASSAGERMETQYF. The CDR3 coding sequence is TGTGCCAGCAGTGCAGGGGAGAGGATGGAGACCCAGTACTTC.

This chain links TRBV27 with TRBJ2-3, with 9 bases lining up with TRBD1. The CDR3 spans 14 residues. Germline V CDR1 and CDR2: MNHEY, SMNVEV (reference sequence). V shed 3 bases, J shed 4 bases, and the junction held 2 bases outside the gene matches. The CDR3 DNA sequence: TGTGCCAGCAGTTTCGGGACAGGGTCAGATACGCAGTATTTT. It codes for CASSFGTGSDTQYF.

Only a few counts were recorded for this clone. The chain links TRBV6-5 to TRBJ2-3; a possible D gene is TRBD1 (6 bases). V was pared by 2 bases and J by 9 bases, with 6 bases between. CDR3 length: 11 residues. In germline, CDR1 is MNHEY, CDR2 SVGAGI. The CDR3 nucleotides are TGTGCCAGCAGTTACAGGGGGACGCAGTATTTT. It specifies CASSYRGTQYF.

The chain is built from TRBV5-1 and TRBJ1-1, with D possibly being TRBD1 (6 bases). The CDR3 runs to 12 residues. V was clipped by 4 bases and J by 7 bases, with 11 bases between them. CDR1 is SGHRS and CDR2 is YFSETQ in the germline V gene. CDR3 nucleotide sequence: TGCGCCAGCAGCCCCGGGACAAGTGAAGCTTTCTTT. Translating it yields CASSPGTSEAFF.

This clone has only one observation. The V and J genes are TRBV19 and TRBJ1-5; TRBD1 might be the D (5 bases). This CDR3 region has 16 residues. Germline V gene data show CDR1 as LNHDA and CDR2 as SQIVND (reference sequence). V lost 0 bases to trimming and J lost 6 bases, with 15 bases between them. The CDR3 sequence: CASSIEGGAQVQPQHF. In nucleotides, the CDR3 is TGTGCCAGTAGTATAGAGGGAGGGGCGCAGGTTCAGCCCCAGCATTTT.

For the CDR3, the DNA is TGCGCCAGCAGTGAGTCTGGTCGACAGTACTACGAGCAGTACTTC. Its protein product is CASSESGRQYYEQYF. The chain uses TRBV10-2 and TRBJ2-7, with D perhaps TRBD1 (5 bases). V was pared by 0 bases and J by 3 bases, with 12 bases between. Germline V gene lookup returns CDR1 WSHSY and CDR2 SAAADI. The CDR3 is 15 residues long.

The J gene is TRBJ1-6, the V gene TRBV28; D is unresolved. Germline CDR1 reads MDHEN; CDR2 reads SYDVKM. This CDR3 is built from 14 residues. The V gene lost 2 bases and the J gene lost 7 bases, with 9 bases spanning the gap. The CDR3 nucleotides read TGTGCCAGCAGTTTAGTCCAGAGGAATTCACCCCTCCACTTT. This codes for CASSLVQRNSPLHF.

This clone was seen once. The chain recombines TRBV30 with TRBJ1-2; the match to TRBD1 covers 7 bases. The CDR3 loop spans 12 amino acids. J gave up 10 bases and V 2 bases, and 7 bases lay outside the gene matches. Germline assignment: CDR1 GTSNPN and CDR2 SVGIG (reference sequence). The CDR3 DNA reads TGTGCCTGGAGTTCGATGGGACAGTACTACACCTTC. The encoded protein is CAWSSMGQYYTF. Variable domain in full (rest from reference TRBV30 and TRBJ1-2): SQTIHQWPATLVQPVGSPLSLECTVEGTSNPNLYWYRQAAGRGLQLLFYSVGIGQISSEVPQNLSASRPQDRQFILSSKKLLLSDSGFYLCAWSSMGQYYTFGSGTRLTVV.

This rearrangement joins TRBV6-1 to TRBJ1-3; TRBD1 agrees at 8 bases. Trimming at V came to 5 bases and at J to 4 bases, leaving 4 bases not matched to a gene. CDR3 size: 14 residues. Germline values: CDR1 MNHNS, CDR2 SASEGT. CDR3 sequence (DNA): TGTGCCAGCAGTCAGGACAGGGAAGGAAACACCATATATTTT. Residues: CASSQDREGNTIYF.

This chain links TRBV2 with TRBJ2-6, with 11 bases aligning to TRBD1. The CDR3 extends over 18 amino acids. Germline V gene data show CDR1 as SNHLY and CDR2 as FYNNEI. V lost 7 bases, J lost 0 bases, and 8 bases stayed unmatched. CDR3 region: CASNWGQGGYSGANVLTF. DNA for the CDR3: TGTGCCAGCAATTGGGGACAGGGGGGGTACTCTGGGGCCAACGTCCTGACTTTC. The variable domain in full, with the rest retrieved from reference TRBV2 and TRBJ2-6, is EPEVTQTPSHQVTQMGQEVILRCVPISNHLYFYWYRQILGQKVEFLVSFYNNEISEKSEIFDDQFSVERPDGSNFTLKIRSTKLEDSAMYFCASNWGQGGYSGANVLTFGAGSRLTVL.

The chain uses TRBV28 and TRBJ2-2, with 10 positions matching TRBD1. Germline V gene sequence: CDR1 MDHEN, CDR2 SYDVKM. This CDR3 has 16 amino acids. V shed 10 bases and J 4 bases; nucleotides not matched to a gene: 12. For the CDR3, the DNA is TGTGCCACAGTAAGACAGGGGGCGTGGGGCACCGGGGAGCTGTTTTTT. This sequence encodes CATVRQGAWGTGELFF.

The chain combines TRBV18 with TRBJ1-3; tentative D call: TRBD1 (5 bases). Germline-derived CDR1 and CDR2 are KGHSH and LQKENI. The CDR3 is 15 residues long. Trimming left V 2 bases short and J 7 bases short, with 15 bases between. The CDR3 nucleotides read TGTGCCAGCTCACCAGGGGCTCAAGACCGGAACACCATATATTTT. Translation: CASSPGAQDRNTIYF.

This clone showed up just once. In nucleotides, the CDR3 is TGTGCCAGTAGTATCTCAGGGATCGACGGCTACACCTTC. Protein: CASSISGIDGYTF. The chain recombines TRBV19 with TRBJ1-2; D might be TRBD1 (5 bases). The CDR3 covers 13 residues. Trimming removed 3 bases at V and 8 bases at J, with 13 bases between. From germline, CDR1 is LNHDA and CDR2 SQIVND (reference sequence).

The chain couples TRBV6-1 to TRBJ1-5; D ambiguous. This CDR3 is 16 amino acids long. V lost 0 bases and J lost 1, with 10 bases in between. Germline V gives CDR1 MNHNS, CDR2 SASEGT. CDR3 nucleotides: TGTGCCAGCAGTGAAGCGCGGGGTCGGAGCAATCAGCCCCAGCATTTT. This codes for CASSEARGRSNQPQHF.

The CDR3 nucleotides are TGTGCCAGTAGTACAATTGTGGGCCAGCCCCAGCATTTT. Translated: CASSTIVGQPQHF. V and J are TRBV19 and TRBJ1-5, with D uncertain. The CDR3 has 13 amino acids. V lost 4 bases and J 7 bases, leaving 11 bases between the germline ends. Germline V gene sequence: CDR1 LNHDA, CDR2 SQIVND (reference sequence).

This chain joins TRBV4-1 and TRBJ1-2; D remains ambiguous. The V end lost 2 bases, the J end lost 4 bases, and 14 bases lay between the germline ends. Germline CDR1 MGHRA, CDR2 YSYEKL. This CDR3 is 15 amino acids long. The CDR3 DNA reads as TGCGCCAGCAGCCAACAGCCTCCAAGCGTCTATGGCTACACCTTC. Translation: CASSQQPPSVYGYTF.